Sequencing of this TCR beta chain was carried out in a study of blood T cell repertoires in COVID-19. Profiled with immunoSEQ multiplex PCR; TCRdb holds only in-frame clones, not every one. The table has fewer than 500,000 clones, 75% to 90% seen once. Germline V gene sequence: CDR1 KGHSH, CDR2 LQKENI. The CDR3 runs to 17 residues. The trim removed 4 bases at V and 1 base at J, leaving 11 bases unmatched. The chain links TRBV18 to TRBJ2-7, with TRBD1 matching 9 bases. The clonotype originates from a man younger than 45 who had recovered from COVID-19. Material: PBMCs or T cells enriched from blood (not recorded which). In nucleotides, the CDR3 is TGTGCCAGCTCACTGACAGGGACAGGGAAGGTTTCCTACGAGCAGTACTTC. Translated: CASSLTGTGKVSYEQYF.